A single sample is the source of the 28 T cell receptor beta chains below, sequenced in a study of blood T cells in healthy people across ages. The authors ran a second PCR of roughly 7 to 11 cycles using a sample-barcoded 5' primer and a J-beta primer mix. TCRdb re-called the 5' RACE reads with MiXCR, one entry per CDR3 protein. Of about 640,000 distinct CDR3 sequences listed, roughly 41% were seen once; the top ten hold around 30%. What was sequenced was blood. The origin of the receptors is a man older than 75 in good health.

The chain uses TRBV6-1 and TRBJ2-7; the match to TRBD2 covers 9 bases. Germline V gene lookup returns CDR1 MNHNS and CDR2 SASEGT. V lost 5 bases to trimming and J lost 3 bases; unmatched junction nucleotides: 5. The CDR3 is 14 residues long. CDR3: CASSWLAGSYEQYF. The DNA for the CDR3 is TGTGCCAGCAGTTGGCTAGCGGGAAGCTACGAGCAGTACTTC.

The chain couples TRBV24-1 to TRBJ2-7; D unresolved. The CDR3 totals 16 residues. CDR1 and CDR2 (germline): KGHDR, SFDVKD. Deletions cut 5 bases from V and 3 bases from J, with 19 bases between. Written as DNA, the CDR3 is TGTGCCACCAGTGGTCTGTCCCGTGGTGACATCTACGAGCAGTACTTC. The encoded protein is CATSGLSRGDIYEQYF.

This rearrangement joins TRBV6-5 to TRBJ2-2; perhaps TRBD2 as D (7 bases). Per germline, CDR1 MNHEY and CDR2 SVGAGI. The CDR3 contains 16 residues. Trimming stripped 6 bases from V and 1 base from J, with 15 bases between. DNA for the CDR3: TGTGCCAGCAGCCCTAGGGGGGGATGGAACACCGGGGAGCTGTTTTTT. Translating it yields CASSPRGGWNTGELFF.

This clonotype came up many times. CDR3: CSARHPGGGVKETQYF. For the CDR3, the DNA is TGCAGTGCTAGACACCCTGGCGGGGGGGTTAAAGAGACCCAGTACTTC. The V call is TRBV20-1, the J call TRBJ2-5; 9 bases match TRBD2. This CDR3 has 16 residues. The germline gives CDR1 DFQATT, CDR2 SNEGSKA (reference sequence). V shed 2 bases, J shed 3 bases, and the junction held 10 bases outside the gene matches.

The DNA of the CDR3 is TGCAGCGTTGAAGGGACTAGCGGGGTATCCTACGAGCAGTACTTC. As protein: CSVEGTSGVSYEQYF. The gene calls are TRBV29-1 and TRBJ2-7; 12 bases are a match to TRBD2. The CDR3 has 15 residues. The junction had 2 bases not matched to a gene; V was cut back by 1 base and J by 1 base. Germline lookup yields CDR1 SQVTM and CDR2 ANQGSEA.

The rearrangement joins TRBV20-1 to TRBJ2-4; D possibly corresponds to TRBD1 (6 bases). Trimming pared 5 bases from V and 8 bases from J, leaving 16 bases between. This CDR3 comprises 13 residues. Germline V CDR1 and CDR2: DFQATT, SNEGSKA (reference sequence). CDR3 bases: TGCAGTGCTCAACAGGGCGCGCAGGACATTCAGTACTTC. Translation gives CSAQQGAQDIQYF.

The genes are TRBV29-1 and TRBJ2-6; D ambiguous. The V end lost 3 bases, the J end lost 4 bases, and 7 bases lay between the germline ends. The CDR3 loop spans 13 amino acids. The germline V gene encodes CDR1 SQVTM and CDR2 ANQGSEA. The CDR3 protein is CSVESSGANVLTF. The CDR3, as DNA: TGCAGCGTTGAGTCCAGCGGGGCCAACGTCCTGACTTTC.

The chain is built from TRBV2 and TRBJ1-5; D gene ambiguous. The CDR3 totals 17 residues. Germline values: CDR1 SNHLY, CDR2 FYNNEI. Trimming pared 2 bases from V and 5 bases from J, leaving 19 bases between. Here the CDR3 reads CASSEFFGIPVDQPQHF. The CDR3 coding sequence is TGTGCCAGCAGTGAATTTTTCGGTATTCCAGTGGATCAGCCCCAGCATTTT.

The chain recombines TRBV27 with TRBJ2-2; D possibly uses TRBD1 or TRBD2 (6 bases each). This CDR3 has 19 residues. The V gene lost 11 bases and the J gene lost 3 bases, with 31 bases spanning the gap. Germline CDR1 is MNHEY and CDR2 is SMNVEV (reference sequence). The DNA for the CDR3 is TGTGCCGGCGGGGATGGGGGCCCGAGTACTTGGGAGCACACCGGGGAGCTGTTTTTT. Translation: CAGGDGGPSTWEHTGELFF.

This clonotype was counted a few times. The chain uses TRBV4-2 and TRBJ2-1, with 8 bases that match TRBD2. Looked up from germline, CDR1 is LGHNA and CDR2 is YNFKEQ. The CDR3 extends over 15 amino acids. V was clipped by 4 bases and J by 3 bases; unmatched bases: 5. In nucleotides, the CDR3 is TGTGCCAGCAGCCGCTCCGGGACTAGCTACAATGAGCAGTTCTTC. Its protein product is CASSRSGTSYNEQFF.

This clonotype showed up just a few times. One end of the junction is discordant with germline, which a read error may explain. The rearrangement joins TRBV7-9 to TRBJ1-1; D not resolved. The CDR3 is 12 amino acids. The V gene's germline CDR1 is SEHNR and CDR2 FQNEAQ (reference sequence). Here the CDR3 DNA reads TGTGCCAGCACCTTATACGACACTGAAGCTTTCTTT. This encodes CASTLYDTEAFF.

The CDR3 is CASSLEGTINQPQHF. For the CDR3, the DNA is TGCGCCAGCAGCTTGGAGGGGACAATCAATCAGCCCCAGCATTTT. This rearrangement joins TRBV5-1 to TRBJ1-5, with a weak D call TRBD1 (6 bases). The germline V and J ends were trimmed by 0 bases and 3 bases, with 10 bases remaining between them. The CDR3 is 15 residues long. Looked up from germline, CDR1 is SGHRS and CDR2 is YFSETQ.

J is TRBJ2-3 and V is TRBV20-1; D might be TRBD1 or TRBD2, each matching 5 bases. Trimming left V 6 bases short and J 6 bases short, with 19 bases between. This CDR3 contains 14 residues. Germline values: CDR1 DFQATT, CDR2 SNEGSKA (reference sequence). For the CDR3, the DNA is TGCAGTGCCATCGGGACCGAGCCCACGGATACGCAGTATTTT. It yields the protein CSAIGTEPTDTQYF.

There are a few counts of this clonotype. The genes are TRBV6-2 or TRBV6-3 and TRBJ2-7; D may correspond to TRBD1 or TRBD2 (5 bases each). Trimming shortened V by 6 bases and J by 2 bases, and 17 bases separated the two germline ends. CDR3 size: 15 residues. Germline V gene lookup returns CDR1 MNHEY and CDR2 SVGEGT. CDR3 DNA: TGTGCCAGCAGGCCAGAGGGGTCAATTACCTACGAGCAGTACTTC. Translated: CASRPEGSITYEQYF.

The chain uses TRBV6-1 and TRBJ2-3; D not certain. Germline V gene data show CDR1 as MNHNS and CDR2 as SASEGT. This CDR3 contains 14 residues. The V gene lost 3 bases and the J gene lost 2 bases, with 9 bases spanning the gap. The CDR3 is CASSDPGYTDTQYF. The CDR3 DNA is TGTGCCAGCAGTGATCCTGGCTACACAGATACGCAGTATTTT.

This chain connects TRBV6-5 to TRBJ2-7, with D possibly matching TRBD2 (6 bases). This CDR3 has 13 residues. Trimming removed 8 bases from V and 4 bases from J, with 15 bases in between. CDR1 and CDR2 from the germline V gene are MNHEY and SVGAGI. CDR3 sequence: CASGRESAYEQYF. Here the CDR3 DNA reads TGTGCCAGCGGTCGGGAGTCAGCTTACGAGCAGTACTTC.

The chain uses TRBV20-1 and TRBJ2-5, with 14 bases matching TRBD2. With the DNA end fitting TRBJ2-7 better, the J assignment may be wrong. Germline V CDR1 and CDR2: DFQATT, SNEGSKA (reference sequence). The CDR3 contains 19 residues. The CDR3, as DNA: TGCAGTGCTCAAGGGACTAGCGGGAGTGGTCCCTCTGGGTCTTACGAGCAGTACTTC. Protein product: CSAQGTSGSGPSGSYEQYF.

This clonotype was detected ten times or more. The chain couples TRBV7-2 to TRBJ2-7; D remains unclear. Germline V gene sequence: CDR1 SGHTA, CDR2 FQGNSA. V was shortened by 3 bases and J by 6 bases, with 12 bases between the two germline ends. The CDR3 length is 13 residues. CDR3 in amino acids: CASSLTQVGEQYF. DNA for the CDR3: TGTGCCAGCAGCTTGACCCAAGTCGGCGAGCAGTACTTC. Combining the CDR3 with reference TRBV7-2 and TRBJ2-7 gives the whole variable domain GAGVSQSPSNKVTEKGKDVELRCDPISGHTALYWYRQSLGQGLEFLIYFQGNSAPDKSGLPSDRFSAERTGGSVSTLTIQRTQQEDSAVYLCASSLTQVGEQYFGPGTRLTVT.

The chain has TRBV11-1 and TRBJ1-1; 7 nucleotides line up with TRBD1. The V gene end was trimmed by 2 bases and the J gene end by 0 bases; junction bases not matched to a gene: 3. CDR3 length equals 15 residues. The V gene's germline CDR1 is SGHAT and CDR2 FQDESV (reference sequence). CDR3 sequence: CASSLQGGLNTEAFF. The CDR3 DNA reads TGTGCCAGCAGCTTACAGGGGGGCCTGAACACTGAAGCTTTCTTT.

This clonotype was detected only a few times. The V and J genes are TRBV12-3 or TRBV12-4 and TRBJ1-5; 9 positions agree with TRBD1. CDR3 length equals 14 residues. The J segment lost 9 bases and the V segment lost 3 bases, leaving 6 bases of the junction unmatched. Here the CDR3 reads CASSFPGTGPPQHF. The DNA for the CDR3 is TGTGCCAGCAGTTTCCCCGGGACAGGGCCGCCCCAGCATTTT.

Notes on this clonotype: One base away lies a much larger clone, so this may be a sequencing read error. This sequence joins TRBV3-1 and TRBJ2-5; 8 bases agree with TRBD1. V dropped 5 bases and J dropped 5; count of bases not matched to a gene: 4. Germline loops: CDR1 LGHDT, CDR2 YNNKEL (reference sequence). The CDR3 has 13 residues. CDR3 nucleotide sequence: TGTGCCAGCAGCAAGACAGGGGCGGAGACCCAGTACTTC. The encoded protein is CASSKTGAETQYF.

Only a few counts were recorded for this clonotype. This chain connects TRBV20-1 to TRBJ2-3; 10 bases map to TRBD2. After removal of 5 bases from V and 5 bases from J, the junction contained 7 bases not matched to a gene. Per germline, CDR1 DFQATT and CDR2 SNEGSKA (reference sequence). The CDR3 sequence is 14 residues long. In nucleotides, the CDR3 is TGCAGTGCTGACTCGTCTAGCGGGAGAGATACGCAGTATTTT. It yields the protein CSADSSSGRDTQYF.

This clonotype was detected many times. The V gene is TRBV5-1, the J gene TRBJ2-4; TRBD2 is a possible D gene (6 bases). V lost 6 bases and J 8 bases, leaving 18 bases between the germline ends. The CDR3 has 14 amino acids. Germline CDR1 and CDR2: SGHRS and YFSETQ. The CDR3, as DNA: TGCGCCAGCACCAGGGACTCCCCCCGAGACATTCAGTACTTC. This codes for CASTRDSPRDIQYF.

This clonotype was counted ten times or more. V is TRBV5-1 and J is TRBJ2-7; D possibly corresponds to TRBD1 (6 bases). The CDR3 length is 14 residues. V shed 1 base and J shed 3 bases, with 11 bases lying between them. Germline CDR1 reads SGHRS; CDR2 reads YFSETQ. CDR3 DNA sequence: TGCGCCAGCAGCTTGATTACAGGGAACTACGAGCAGTACTTC. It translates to CASSLITGNYEQYF.

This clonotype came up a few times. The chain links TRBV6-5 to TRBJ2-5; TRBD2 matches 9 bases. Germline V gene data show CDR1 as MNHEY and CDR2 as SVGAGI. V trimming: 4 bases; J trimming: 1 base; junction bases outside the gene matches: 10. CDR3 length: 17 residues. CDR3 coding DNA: TGTGCCAGCAGTTCCTGGGGGGAAGCGGGAGGCCAAGAGACCCAGTACTTC. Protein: CASSSWGEAGGQETQYF.

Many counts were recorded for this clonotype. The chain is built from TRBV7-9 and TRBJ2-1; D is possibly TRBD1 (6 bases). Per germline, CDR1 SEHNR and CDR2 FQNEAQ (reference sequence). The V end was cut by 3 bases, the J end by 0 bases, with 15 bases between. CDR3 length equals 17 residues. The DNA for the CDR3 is TGTGCCAGCAGCTTCGTCGCAGGGGCGAGCTCCTACAATGAGCAGTTCTTC. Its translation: CASSFVAGASSYNEQFF.

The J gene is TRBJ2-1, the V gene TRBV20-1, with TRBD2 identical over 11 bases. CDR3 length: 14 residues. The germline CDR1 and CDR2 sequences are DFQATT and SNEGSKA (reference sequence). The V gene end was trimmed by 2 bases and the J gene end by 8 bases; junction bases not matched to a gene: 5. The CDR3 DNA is TGCAGTGCTAGAAATAGCGGGGGGGCCGATGAGCAGTTCTTC. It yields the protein CSARNSGGADEQFF.

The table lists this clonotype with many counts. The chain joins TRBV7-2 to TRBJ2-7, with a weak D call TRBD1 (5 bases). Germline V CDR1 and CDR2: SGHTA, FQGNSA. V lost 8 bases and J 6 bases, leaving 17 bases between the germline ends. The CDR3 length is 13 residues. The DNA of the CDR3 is TGTGCCAGCTCATGGGGCAGTCCCAGCGAGCAGTACTTC. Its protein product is CASSWGSPSEQYF.